This record looks at one T cell receptor beta chain sequence and its context. Its specificity is unknown. These data are taken from a study of blood T cells in healthy people across ages. With a J-beta primer mix and a sample-barcoded 5' primer, a second PCR ran roughly 6 to 11 cycles. TCRdb redid the calling of the 5' RACE reads with MiXCR, one entry per CDR3 protein. The sample contains about 800,000 distinct CDR3 sequences, around 25% of which appear only once. Notes on the study in general: The study found more naive CD4+ cells and higher diversity in long-lived than aged donors. A strong correlation between TCR beta diversity and naive T cell percentage was seen.

Trimming took 1 base from V and 6 from J, leaving 9 bases between them. CDR3 size: 14 residues. Germline lookup yields CDR1 LGHNA and CDR2 YSLEER. The same sample was also used in a study of T cells of mothers and their children. As reported in that work: The sample comes from nine or ten healthy Caucasian donors: mothers and children.

The chain combines TRBV4-3 with TRBJ2-2, with D perhaps matching TRBD2 (5 bases). This TCR derives from a boy under 18 in good health. Sequences were obtained from blood. The CDR3 loop is CASSQVQEAGELFF. The CDR3 region has the DNA TGCGCCAGCAGCCAAGTCCAGGAGGCCGGGGAGCTGTTTTTT.